This is a list of T cell receptor beta chains from one sample in a study of cytomegalovirus exposure and HLA in healthy donors. Assay: immunoSEQ multiplex PCR; the TCRdb copy retains only in-frame clones and omits some. The sample contains around 140,000 clones, more than 60% of which appear only once. The material sequenced was PBMCs. The receptor source for this set is a female donor in good health and CMV-seronegative. The CDR3 runs from the conserved cysteine through the conserved F or W. Fields, in order: V gene, J gene, D gene, clone size, CDR3 DNA, CDR3 protein. A D gene is named only where the DNA matches it firmly. Size is stated for part of the rows, as once, few or many counts, or as a class when the clone is expanded.

TRBV27	TRBJ2-7	NA	NA	TGTGCCAGCAGTTTTCTCCCCCCGGGACTGGCGCCCGGAGGCTCCTACGAGCAGTACTTC	CASSFLPPGLAPGGSYEQYF
TRBV18	TRBJ2-6	TRBD1	NA	TGTGCCAGCTCACCCCCCGGACAGGGATCGCTTTCTGGGGCCAACGTCCTGACTTTC	CASSPPGQGSLSGANVLTF
TRBV27	TRBJ1-4	NA	few	TGTGCCAGCAGTTTATCCCACAGGGATGAGGAAAAACTGTTTTTT	CASSLSHRDEEKLFF
TRBV10-3	TRBJ2-7	NA	NA	TGTGCCATCAGTCCCCAAGGAGGGTCCGAGCAGTACTTC	CAISPQGGSEQYF
TRBV7-9	TRBJ1-5	NA	NA	TGTGCCAGCAGCCTAACAGAGGGATACAATCAGCCCCAGCATTTT	CASSLTEGYNQPQHF
TRBV18	TRBJ1-1	TRBD1	few	TGTGCCAGCGGTCAACAGGGGGCGGAGACTGAAGCTTTCTTT	CASGQQGAETEAFF
TRBV4-1	TRBJ2-5	NA	NA	TGCGCCAGCAGCCCGCCGGGCGGGGACGTTCAAGAGACCCAGTACTTC	CASSPPGGDVQETQYF
TRBV5-1	TRBJ2-4	TRBD1	NA	TGCGCCAGCAGCTCTCTAGGACAGGGGGGACTAGCCAAAAACATTCAGTACTTC	CASSSLGQGGLAKNIQYF
TRBV9	TRBJ2-3	TRBD2	NA	TGTGCCAGCAGCGTAGGACCGATAGCGGGGGCATCGGATACGCAGTATTTT	CASSVGPIAGASDTQYF
TRBV2	TRBJ2-1	TRBD1	NA	TGTGCCAGCAGGACAGACAGGGCCGTCTATAATGAGCAGTTCTTC	CASRTDRAVYNEQFF
TRBV5-4	TRBJ2-5	TRBD1	NA	TGTGCCAGCAGCCTGGGGACAGGGGAAGAGACCCAGTACTTC	CASSLGTGEETQYF
TRBV6-5	TRBJ2-1	NA	NA	TGTGCCAGCAGTTACCCCCCTAGGGGTGAGCAGTTCTTC	CASSYPPRGEQFF
TRBV29-1	TRBJ1-1	TRBD1	once	TGCAGCGTTGAAGAAGAGTTCGAGGTCCCAATGGGGACAGACTCAACTGAAGCTTTCTTT	CSVEEEFEVPMGTDSTEAFF